These 3 T cell receptor beta chains were sequenced from one sample in a study of control samples from healthy donors and cancer patients. The repertoire was sequenced with immunoSEQ multiplex PCR; TCRdb's copy has only in-frame clones and lacks some. The table includes about 160,000 clones, roughly 94% detected once. Sequencing was done on a sample of PBMCs. These receptors were collected from a man in his 60s with colorectal cancer.

The rearrangement uses TRBV9 and TRBJ1-1; 7 nucleotides align to TRBD1. The V segment lost 4 bases and the J segment 4 bases; nucleotides outside the gene matches: 7. This CDR3 is built from 14 residues. Germline assignment: CDR1 SGDLS and CDR2 YYNGEE. The CDR3 DNA reads as TGTGCCAGCAGCCCACAGGGGACCCCCACTGAAGCTTTCTTT. Translating it yields CASSPQGTPTEAFF.

The chain uses TRBV6-5 and TRBJ1-2; the D is unclear. There are 16 residues in the CDR3. Germline V lookup: CDR1 MNHEY, CDR2 SVGAGI. V lost 0 bases, J lost 7 bases, and 18 bases lay in between. This CDR3 is CASSYSMGPGAGGYTF. CDR3 sequence (DNA): TGTGCCAGCAGTTACTCGATGGGCCCCGGAGCAGGTGGCTACACCTTC.

This clone was observed once. The gene calls are TRBV11-2 and TRBJ2-7, with D possibly being TRBD1 or TRBD2 (6 bases each). The CDR3 is made up of 15 amino acids. The ends were cut back, 1 base at V and 0 bases at J, with 10 bases in the middle. The germline CDR1 and CDR2 sequences are SGHAT and FQNNGV. In nucleotides, the CDR3 is TGTGCCAGCAGCTTAGGGGGGGCTACCTCCTACGAGCAGTACTTC. Protein: CASSLGGATSYEQYF. Together with reference TRBV11-2 and TRBJ2-7, the CDR3 gives the full variable domain: EAGVAQSPRYKIIEKRQSVAFWCNPISGHATLYWYQQILGQGPKLLIQFQNNGVVDDSQLPKDRFSAERLKGVDSTLKIQPAKLEDSAVYLCASSLGGATSYEQYFGPGTRLTVT.